This T cell receptor (beta chain) is from a study of T cell responses to AZD1222 COVID-19 vaccine. Trimming cost V 1 base and J 7 bases, with 17 bases left between them. The CDR3 has 16 residues. Germline V CDR1 and CDR2: MGHRA, YSYEKL. The repertoire was sequenced with immunoSEQ multiplex PCR; TCRdb's copy has only in-frame clones and lacks some. The table lists about 97,000 clones, roughly 83% of them singletons. Sequences were derived from peripheral blood, sampled on day 0 of AZD1222 vaccination. The rearrangement links TRBV4-1 to TRBJ2-4; a possible D gene is TRBD1 (6 bases). The sequence was collected from an adult in good health. The CDR3 is CASSQGVGQGSNIQYF. The CDR3 nucleotides read TGCGCCAGCAGCCAAGGGGTAGGGCAGGGGAGTAACATTCAGTACTTC.